This T cell receptor beta chain was obtained from a study of cytomegalovirus exposure and HLA in healthy donors. Both 60 Vbeta primers and 13 Jbeta primers went into the PCR. Using immunoSEQ multiplex PCR, the repertoire was profiled, and TCRdb retains in-frame clones only, with some absent. The repertoire has under 90,000 clones, roughly 70% of them found once; the top ten carry about 10%. All donors participated as healthy donors of bone marrow. With respect to this clone: Its antigen is as yet unknown. This sample also contains other DNA sequences that code for the same CDR3.

Study-wide results and caveats: One cluster of highly shared sequence variants probably arose as a sequencing artifact.

The germline V gene encodes CDR1 MNHEY and CDR2 SMNVEV (reference sequence). The CDR3 spans 13 residues. Trimming left V 2 bases short and J 6 bases short, with 7 bases between. Sample: PBMCs. This chain connects TRBV27 to TRBJ1-4; no firm D call. The clonotype comes from a woman aged 45-65 years in good health and CMV-seropositive. This CDR3 is CASSLQRDEKLFF. The CDR3 bases are TGTGCCAGCAGTTTACAGCGGGATGAAAAACTGTTTTTT.